This TCR beta chain was recorded in a study of cytomegalovirus exposure and HLA in healthy donors. Comment on this clone: Antigen: not known.

Study-wide results and limits: Sequencing had likely introduced a cluster of highly shared sequence variants as an artifact.

Both 60 Vbeta primers and 13 Jbeta primers went into the PCR. The repertoire was sequenced with immunoSEQ multiplex PCR; TCRdb's copy has only in-frame clones and lacks some. The repertoire holds about 140,000 clones, with about 84% as singletons. CDR3 length equals 15 residues. The J segment lost 4 bases and the V segment lost 3 bases, leaving 3 bases of the junction unmatched. The V gene's germline CDR1 is LNHDA and CDR2 SQIVND (reference sequence). This sequence originates from a man over 45 in good health and CMV-seronegative. Sequencing was performed on PBMCs. This chain connects TRBV19 to TRBJ1-2; TRBD1 aligns across 12 bases. CDR3 nucleotides: TGTGCCAGTAGTATGGGACAGGGGGCCCTCTATGGCTACACCTTC. Protein: CASSMGQGALYGYTF.